Each of the 8 T cell receptor beta chains below was sequenced from the same sample in a study of blood T cell repertoires in COVID-19 (dated by TCRdb to the early 2020s). The library was generated by the immunoSEQ multiplex PCR assay. TCRdb took this table from immuneACCESS and kept in-frame rearrangements with V and J called. Such tables lack part of the clones; where checked against another copy, unresolved V genes explain under half of the gap, and the rest is unexplained. This sample lists under 250,000 clones; around 84% were detected once. Approximately 5% of the sample goes to the ten largest clones. Sequencing was carried out using peripheral blood. The receptors were sampled from a woman aged 60-75 years who had recovered from COVID-19.

The J gene is TRBJ2-7, the V gene TRBV4-2, with D perhaps TRBD1 (6 bases). This CDR3 contains 13 residues. V was clipped by 4 bases and J by 3 bases, with 10 bases between them. Germline V CDR1 and CDR2: LGHNA, YNFKEQ. The CDR3 nucleotides are TGTGCCAGCAGCCGGGAACAGGGCTACGAGCAGTACTTC. Protein product: CASSREQGYEQYF.

In its sample, this clone was seen a few times. The rearrangement joins TRBV11-2 to TRBJ2-5; 11 bases map to TRBD2. The CDR3 is 16 amino acids. Germline CDR1 SGHAT, CDR2 FQNNGV. V trimming: 5 bases; J trimming: 2 bases; junction bases outside the gene matches: 7. This chain's CDR3 is CASSVLAGGGQETQYF. The CDR3 bases are TGTGCCAGCAGCGTGCTAGCGGGGGGCGGACAAGAGACCCAGTACTTC.

As to this clone: Other DNA sequences in the same sample also yield this CDR3. The genes are TRBV5-1 and TRBJ1-3; D gene unclear. This CDR3 contains 14 residues. Germline CDR1 reads SGHRS; CDR2 reads YFSETQ. V was cut by 0 bases and J by 0 bases, with 4 bases left in between. The CDR3 DNA reads TGCGCCAGCAGCTTGGACGGCTCTGGAAACACCATATATTTT. Translated, it gives CASSLDGSGNTIYF.

The chain joins TRBV11-2 to TRBJ1-2; possibly TRBD1 for D (5 bases). Germline V gene sequence: CDR1 SGHAT, CDR2 FQNNGV. Trimming removed 6 bases from V and 2 bases from J, with 16 bases in between. The CDR3 contains 15 residues. This chain's CDR3 is CASRQNRSPNYGYTF. The CDR3 DNA reads TGTGCCAGCAGGCAGAACAGGAGTCCCAACTATGGCTACACCTTC.

This rearrangement joins TRBV19 to TRBJ1-3, with 8 positions matching TRBD1. Losses at the gene ends were 7 bases for V and 0 bases for J; bases not matched to a gene: 8. Germline CDR1 reads LNHDA; CDR2 reads SQIVND (reference sequence). This CDR3 is 16 amino acids long. DNA for the CDR3: TGTGCCAGTATAGGACAGGGCGATAGCTCTGGAAACACCATATATTTT. Protein sequence: CASIGQGDSSGNTIYF.

The DNA for the CDR3 is TGTGCCAGTAGTGTCACCACGGGGAATCATAATTCACCCCTCCACTTT. Translating gives CASSVTTGNHNSPLHF. The rearrangement links TRBV19 to TRBJ1-6; no firm D call. CDR3 length: 16 residues. Germline V gene lookup returns CDR1 LNHDA and CDR2 SQIVND (reference sequence). With 5 bases removed from V and 5 bases from J, the gap between germline ends came to 16 bases. The full variable domain, in which reference TRBV19 and TRBJ1-6 provide the parts outside the CDR3, is DGGITQSPKYLFRKEGQNVTLSCEQNLNHDAMYWYRQDPGQGLRLIYYSQIVNDFQKGDIAEGYSVSREKKESFPLTVTSAQKNPTAFYLCASSVTTGNHNSPLHFGNGTRLTVT.

The V call is TRBV5-1, the J call TRBJ1-4; no firm D call. V was pared by 4 bases and J by 4 bases, with 11 bases between. CDR3 size: 14 residues. CDR1 and CDR2 from the germline V gene are SGHRS and YFSETQ. CDR3 residues: CASSADGVNEKLFF. CDR3 nucleotide sequence: TGCGCCAGCAGCGCGGACGGGGTTAATGAAAAACTGTTTTTT.

This chain uses TRBV29-1 with TRBJ1-1; D call uncertain. Trimming shortened V by 5 bases and J by 11 bases, and 15 bases separated the two germline ends. Germline V CDR1 and CDR2: SQVTM, ANQGSEA. This CDR3 has 11 residues. Here the CDR3 DNA reads TGCAGCGTTACCCAACGGGTTCAGGCTTTCTTT. Its protein is CSVTQRVQAFF.